Described below is a single T cell receptor beta chain sequence and its context. The sample is drawn from a study of blood T cells in healthy people across ages. A second PCR of 7 to 11 cycles used a sample-barcoded 5' primer and a J-beta primer mix. The template-switch adaptor, which had 12 random nucleotides, put a tag on each cDNA molecule. A single record per CDR3 protein comes from TCRdb applying MiXCR to the 5' RACE reads. The sample has a few hundred thousand distinct CDR3 sequences; around a quarter are singletons. The CDR3 length is 17 residues. The ends lost 5 bases at V and 9 bases at J; junction bases unmatched: 15. Germline V gives CDR1 SGHTA, CDR2 FQGNSA. The data also belong to a second study, concerning T cells of mothers and their children.

The chain has TRBV7-2 and TRBJ1-5; 11 bases map to TRBD1. This receptor was taken from a boy aged 2 to 9 in good health. The sequencing input was blood. CDR3 region: CASSPRGQGAMVRPQHF. The CDR3 coding sequence is TGTGCCAGCAGCCCCAGAGGACAGGGGGCCATGGTACGGCCCCAGCATTTT.